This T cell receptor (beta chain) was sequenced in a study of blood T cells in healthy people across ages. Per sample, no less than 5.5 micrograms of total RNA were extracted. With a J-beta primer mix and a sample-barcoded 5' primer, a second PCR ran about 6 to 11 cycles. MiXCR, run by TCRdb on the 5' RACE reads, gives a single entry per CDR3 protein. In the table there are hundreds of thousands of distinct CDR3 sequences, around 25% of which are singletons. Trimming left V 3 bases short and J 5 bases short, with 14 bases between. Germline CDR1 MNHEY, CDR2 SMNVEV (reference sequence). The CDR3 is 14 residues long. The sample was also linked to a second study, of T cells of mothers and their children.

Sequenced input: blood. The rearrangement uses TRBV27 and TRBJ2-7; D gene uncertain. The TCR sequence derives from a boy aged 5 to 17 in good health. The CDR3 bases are TGTGCCAGCAGTTTTCCCCGTCCGTTGAACGAGCAGTACTTC. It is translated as CASSFPRPLNEQYF.